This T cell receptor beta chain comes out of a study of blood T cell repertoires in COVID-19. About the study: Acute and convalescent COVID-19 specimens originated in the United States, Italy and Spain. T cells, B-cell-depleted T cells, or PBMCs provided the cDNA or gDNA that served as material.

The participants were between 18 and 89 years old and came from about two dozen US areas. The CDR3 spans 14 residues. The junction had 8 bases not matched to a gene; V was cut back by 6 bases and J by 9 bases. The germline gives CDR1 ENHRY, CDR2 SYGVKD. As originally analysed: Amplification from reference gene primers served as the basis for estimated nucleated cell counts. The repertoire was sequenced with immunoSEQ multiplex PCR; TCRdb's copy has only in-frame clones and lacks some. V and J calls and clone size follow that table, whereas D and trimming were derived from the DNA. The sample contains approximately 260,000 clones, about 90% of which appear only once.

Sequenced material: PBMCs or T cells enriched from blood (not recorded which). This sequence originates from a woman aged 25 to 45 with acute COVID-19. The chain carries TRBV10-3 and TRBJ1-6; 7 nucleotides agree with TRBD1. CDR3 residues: CAIRKGQDSSPLHF. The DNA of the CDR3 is TGTGCCATCAGGAAAGGACAGGACTCTTCACCCCTCCACTTT.